A single sample is the source of the 5 T cell receptor beta chains below, sequenced in a study of OX40 agonist ivuxolimab in advanced cancers. Here immunoSEQ multiplex PCR was the method, and the copy in TCRdb shows in-frame clones only, minus some. Of about 80,000 clones in the sample, approximately 86% were seen once. The sequencing here drew on CD4+ or CD8+ T cells sorted from blood, taken in a trial of the OX40 agonist ivuxolimab. The receptor set was obtained from an adult with an advanced solid tumor such as melanoma, head and neck, liver or kidney cancer.

Only a few counts were recorded for this clone. The CDR3 is CASSQDNEQFF. Written as DNA, the CDR3 is TGCGCCAGCAGCCAGGACAATGAGCAGTTCTTC. The chain is built from TRBV5-1 and TRBJ2-1; D not certain. The CDR3 has 11 amino acids. The V end lost 4 bases, the J end lost 5 bases, and 4 bases lay between the germline ends. Germline CDR1 SGHRS, CDR2 YFSETQ. Full variable domain (remainder filled in from reference TRBV5-1 and TRBJ2-1): KAGVTQTPRYLIKTRGQQVTLSCSPISGHRSVSWYQQTPGQGLQFLFEYFSETQRNKGNFPGRFSGRQFSNSRSEMNVSTLELGDSALYLCASSQDNEQFFGPGTRLTVL.

This clone is categorized as medium-sized. The chain has TRBV9 and TRBJ1-4, with unresolved D. This CDR3 region has 15 residues. Germline assignment: CDR1 SGDLS and CDR2 YYNGEE. The V gene lost 4 bases and the J gene lost 7 bases, with 17 bases spanning the gap. The CDR3, as DNA: TGTGCCAGCAGCAAAACAGCAGCGGAGATTGAAAAACTGTTTTTT. Protein: CASSKTAAEIEKLFF.

Remarks on this clone: Relative to the germline gene, one junction end is altered; a read error may explain this. The chain joins TRBV28 to TRBJ2-2, with TRBD1 matching 9 bases. This CDR3 contains 18 residues. Germline CDR1 reads MDHEN; CDR2 reads SYDVKM. CDR3 coding DNA: TGTGCCAGCAGTTTAACACGGGACAGGGTTACGAAGACCGGGGAGCTGTTTTTT. Protein sequence: CASSLTRDRVTKTGELFF. Full variable domain (rest looked up from reference TRBV28 and TRBJ2-2): DVKVTQSSRYLVKRTGEKVFLECVQDMDHENMFWYRQDPGLGLRLIYFSYDVKMKEKGDIPEGYSVSREKKERFSLILESASTNQTSMYLCASSLTRDRVTKTGELFFGEGSRLTVL.

The J gene is TRBJ1-1, the V gene TRBV6-5; D not certain. Germline V lookup: CDR1 MNHEY, CDR2 SVGAGI. The CDR3 runs to 13 residues. Trimming removed 4 bases at V and 10 bases at J, with 16 bases between. In DNA form, the CDR3 reads TGTGCCAGCAGTTCACTTGGGCACGTAGGAGCTTTCTTT. It encodes CASSSLGHVGAFF.

The gene calls are TRBV6-5 and TRBJ2-5; TRBD1 matches at 10 bases. The CDR3 runs to 13 residues. CDR1 and CDR2 (germline): MNHEY, SVGAGI. V lost 4 bases, J lost 4 bases, and 0 bases stayed unmatched. CDR3 loop: CASSWDRGETQYF. Here the CDR3 DNA reads TGTGCCAGCAGTTGGGACAGGGGAGAGACCCAGTACTTC.